Each of the 14 T cell receptor beta chains below was sequenced from the same sample in a study of beta chain features in type 1 diabetes. Antigens of these TCRs are unknown. What was sequenced were expressed TCRB transcripts, since all of the isolated RNA had been reverse transcribed. TCRdb keeps only in-frame clones here, not all; method: immunoSEQ multiplex PCR. The repertoire has about 400,000 clones, roughly 12% of them found once; the top ten carry 0.008% to 0.011%. Findings of the study overall: For Type 1 diabetes patients, all four CD4+ subsets carried TCRB CDR3s that were moderately but significantly shorter.

Sequenced material: naive CD4+ T cells from blood. These receptors were obtained from a woman aged 18-29 years with type 1 diabetes.

The genes are TRBV2 and TRBJ2-2; D perhaps matches TRBD1 (5 bases). V was trimmed by 8 bases and J by 4 bases, leaving 14 bases between them. This CDR3 is built from 14 residues. Germline V gene sequence: CDR1 SNHLY, CDR2 FYNNEI. The CDR3 here is CASVWGQGTGELFF. For the CDR3, the DNA is TGTGCCAGCGTCTGGGGCCAGGGCACCGGGGAGCTGTTTTTT.

This clone was observed a few times. This chain links TRBV4-3 with TRBJ2-2, with D maybe TRBD1 (6 bases). The germline gives CDR1 LGHNA, CDR2 YSLEER. The ends were cut back, 0 bases at V and 4 bases at J, with 9 bases in the middle. This CDR3 spans 15 amino acids. CDR3 amino acids: CASSQEQGVTGELFF. CDR3 nucleotides: TGCGCCAGCAGCCAAGAACAGGGTGTCACCGGGGAGCTGTTTTTT.

This clone was recorded a few times. The V and J genes are TRBV28 and TRBJ1-1; 9 positions match TRBD1. J lost 5 bases, V lost 9 bases, and 4 bases had no gene match. Germline values: CDR1 MDHEN, CDR2 SYDVKM. This CDR3 is 12 amino acids long. CDR3 bases: TGTGCCAGTGGGACAGGGTGGACTGAAGCTTTCTTT. This encodes CASGTGWTEAFF. Full variable domain (outside the CDR3, taken from reference TRBV28 and TRBJ1-1): DVKVTQSSRYLVKRTGEKVFLECVQDMDHENMFWYRQDPGLGLRLIYFSYDVKMKEKGDIPEGYSVSREKKERFSLILESASTNQTSMYLCASGTGWTEAFFGQGTRLTVV.

This rearrangement joins TRBV19 to TRBJ2-7, with D perhaps TRBD2 (6 bases). Germline V gene data show CDR1 as LNHDA and CDR2 as SQIVND (reference sequence). V was clipped by 3 bases and J by 3 bases, with 12 bases between them. The CDR3 runs to 14 residues. CDR3 region: CASSIAGIGYEQYF. The CDR3 region has the DNA TGTGCCAGTAGTATTGCGGGAATCGGCTACGAGCAGTACTTC.

This clone has just a few counts. This sequence joins TRBV29-1 and TRBJ2-5, with a tentative D call TRBD2 (6 bases). The germline CDR1 and CDR2 sequences are SQVTM and ANQGSEA. V lost 5 bases and J 1 base, leaving 11 bases between the germline ends. This CDR3 contains 13 residues. CDR3 region: CSVLGSSQETQYF. The CDR3 DNA reads as TGCAGCGTTCTCGGGAGTTCCCAAGAGACCCAGTACTTC. Drawing the rest from reference TRBV29-1 and TRBJ2-5, the complete variable domain is SAVISQKPSRDICQRGTSLTIQCQVDSQVTMMFWYRQQPGQSLTLIATANQGSEATYESGFVIDKFPISRPNLTFSTLTVSNMSPEDSSIYLCSVLGSSQETQYFGPGTRLLVL.

The chain combines TRBV9 with TRBJ2-1, with D maybe TRBD1 (6 bases). Looked up from germline, CDR1 is SGDLS and CDR2 is YYNGEE. V lost 0 bases to trimming and J lost 9 bases, with 22 bases between them. The CDR3 sequence is 17 residues long. Here the CDR3 DNA reads TGTGCCAGCAGCGTAGCTACAATGGCAGGGGCCATCGGTGAGCAGTTCTTC. Protein: CASSVATMAGAIGEQFF.

This clone was recorded a few times. The chain employs TRBV11-2 and TRBJ2-5; 7 nucleotides agree with TRBD1. Germline CDR1 is SGHAT and CDR2 is FQNNGV. The J segment lost 7 bases and the V segment lost 5 bases, leaving 7 bases of the junction unmatched. This CDR3 spans 13 amino acids. CDR3 sequence reads: CASSADRAATQYF. CDR3 DNA: TGTGCCAGCAGCGCAGACAGGGCAGCGACCCAGTACTTC.

V gene TRBV28 combines with J gene TRBJ2-5; 8 bases fit TRBD1. After removal of 2 bases from V and 3 bases from J, the junction contained 2 bases not matched to a gene. The CDR3 consists of 14 residues. Germline CDR1 and CDR2: MDHEN and SYDVKM. This chain's CDR3 is CASSLKGQEETQYF. In DNA form, the CDR3 reads TGTGCCAGCAGTTTAAAGGGACAGGAAGAGACCCAGTACTTC.

This clone appeared a few times. V and J are TRBV11-3 and TRBJ2-4; D is perhaps TRBD1 (6 bases). V lost 6 bases and J lost 9, with 12 bases in between. The CDR3 is 12 residues long. CDR1 SGHNT and CDR2 YENEEA come from the germline V gene. CDR3: CASSTGSGIQYF. In DNA, the CDR3 is TGTGCCAGCAGTACAGGGTCGGGCATTCAGTACTTC.

Only a few counts were recorded for this clone. This chain links TRBV2 with TRBJ2-1; the D gene is possibly TRBD1 (8 bases). This CDR3 region has 15 residues. Germline-derived CDR1 and CDR2 are SNHLY and FYNNEI. V lost 5 bases, J lost 4 bases, and 15 bases lay in between. The CDR3 protein is CASSPDRGGYNEQFF. The CDR3 DNA follows: TGTGCCAGCAGTCCTGACAGGGGAGGGTACAATGAGCAGTTCTTC.

The chain combines TRBV7-9 with TRBJ2-2; D not resolved. Looked up from germline, CDR1 is SEHNR and CDR2 is FQNEAQ (reference sequence). The CDR3 extends over 14 amino acids. V lost 0 bases, J lost 3 bases, and 5 bases lay in between. The CDR3 coding sequence is TGTGCCAGCAGCTTAGCGAGAGACACCGGGGAGCTGTTTTTT. Residues: CASSLARDTGELFF.

This clone was seen only a few times. This sequence joins TRBV7-9 and TRBJ2-7; D gene uncertain. Germline V gene lookup returns CDR1 SEHNR and CDR2 FQNEAQ (reference sequence). Trimming stripped 4 bases from V and 2 bases from J, with 6 bases between. The CDR3 consists of 12 residues. The CDR3 sequence is CASSSVAYEQYF. Here the CDR3 DNA reads TGTGCCAGCAGCTCGGTGGCCTACGAGCAGTACTTC.

The CDR3 coding sequence is TGCGCCAGCAGCGGCGGGACAGGGAAGGAGGGCACTGAAGCTTTCTTT. Protein sequence: CASSGGTGKEGTEAFF. The rearrangement joins TRBV5-1 to TRBJ1-1; 9 bases agree with TRBD1. J gave up 4 bases and V 4 bases, and 11 bases lay outside the gene matches. There are 16 residues in the CDR3. Germline-derived CDR1 and CDR2 are SGHRS and YFSETQ.

The table lists this clone with a few counts. The same CDR3 also results from other DNA sequences found in this sample. The chain has TRBV5-1 and TRBJ2-1, with 11 bases identical to TRBD2. J lost 6 bases, V lost 4 bases, and 3 bases had no gene match. The length of the CDR3 is 14 residues. Germline V CDR1 and CDR2: SGHRS, YFSETQ. The CDR3 loop is CASSPGTSGNEQFF. CDR3 nucleotides: TGCGCCAGCAGCCCTGGGACTAGCGGCAATGAGCAGTTCTTC.